Following are 4 T cell receptor beta chains from one sample sequenced in a study. One entry per CDR3 protein, called by TCRdb with MiXCR from the 5' RACE reads. The sample carries around 30,000 distinct CDR3 sequences, about 26% recorded once. The sequenced sample was naive CD4+ T cells sorted from a lymph node. Noted subset: naive CD4+ T cells, CD4+CD45RA+CD25-. Every receptor here comes from a female donor with breast cancer.

The V gene is TRBV6-1, the J gene TRBJ1-6, with D possibly being TRBD1 (5 bases). This CDR3 contains 17 residues. The ends were cut back, 6 bases at V and 0 bases at J, with 15 bases in the middle. Looked up from germline, CDR1 is MNHNS and CDR2 is SASEGT. DNA for the CDR3: TGTGCCAGCAGAGGGGTCGGCAGGAGCTCCTATAATTCACCCCTCCACTTT. Translating it yields CASRGVGRSSYNSPLHF.

There are many counts of this clonotype. V is TRBV5-1 and J is TRBJ2-2; D is unresolved. V lost 3 bases, J lost 1 base, and 10 bases lay in between. The CDR3 runs to 15 residues. Germline values: CDR1 SGHRS, CDR2 YFSETQ. This CDR3 is CASSYQSLNTGELFF. CDR3 nucleotides: TGCGCCAGCAGCTACCAGAGCCTGAACACCGGGGAGCTGTTTTTT.

A note on this clonotype: Just one base apart from a much larger clone, this may be a read error. V gene TRBV29-1 combines with J gene TRBJ2-5; D unclear. The length of the CDR3 is 11 residues. Trimming took off 4 bases at V and 4 bases at J, with 7 bases between the two ends. The germline gives CDR1 SQVTM, CDR2 ANQGSEA. The DNA for the CDR3 is TGCAGCGTTGGGAAAGGAGAGACCCAGTACTTC. Its translation is CSVGKGETQYF.

The CDR3 sequence is CATAGGLAGSTDTQYF. CDR3 DNA sequence: TGTGCCACAGCCGGGGGACTAGCGGGAAGCACAGATACGCAGTATTTT. The chain combines TRBV24-1 with TRBJ2-3, with TRBD2 identical over 13 bases. Germline-derived CDR1 and CDR2 are KGHDR and SFDVKD. The ends lost 10 bases at V and 0 bases at J; junction bases unmatched: 6. The CDR3 loop spans 16 amino acids.